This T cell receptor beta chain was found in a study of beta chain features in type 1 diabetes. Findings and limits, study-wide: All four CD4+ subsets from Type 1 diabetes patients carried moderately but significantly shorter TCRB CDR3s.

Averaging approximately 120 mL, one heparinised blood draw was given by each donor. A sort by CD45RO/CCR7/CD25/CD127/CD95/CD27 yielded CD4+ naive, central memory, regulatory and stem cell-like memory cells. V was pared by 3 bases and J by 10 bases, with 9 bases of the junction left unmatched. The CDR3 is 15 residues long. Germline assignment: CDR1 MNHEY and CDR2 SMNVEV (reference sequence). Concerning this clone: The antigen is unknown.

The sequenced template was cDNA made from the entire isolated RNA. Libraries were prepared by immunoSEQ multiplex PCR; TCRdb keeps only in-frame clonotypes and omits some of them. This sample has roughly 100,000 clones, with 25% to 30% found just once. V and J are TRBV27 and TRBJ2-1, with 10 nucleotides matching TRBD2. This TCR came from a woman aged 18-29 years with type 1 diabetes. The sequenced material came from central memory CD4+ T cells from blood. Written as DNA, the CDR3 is TGTGCCAGCAGTTTTCCTACTAGCGGGGACGGGGAGCAGTTCTTC. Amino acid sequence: CASSFPTSGDGEQFF.